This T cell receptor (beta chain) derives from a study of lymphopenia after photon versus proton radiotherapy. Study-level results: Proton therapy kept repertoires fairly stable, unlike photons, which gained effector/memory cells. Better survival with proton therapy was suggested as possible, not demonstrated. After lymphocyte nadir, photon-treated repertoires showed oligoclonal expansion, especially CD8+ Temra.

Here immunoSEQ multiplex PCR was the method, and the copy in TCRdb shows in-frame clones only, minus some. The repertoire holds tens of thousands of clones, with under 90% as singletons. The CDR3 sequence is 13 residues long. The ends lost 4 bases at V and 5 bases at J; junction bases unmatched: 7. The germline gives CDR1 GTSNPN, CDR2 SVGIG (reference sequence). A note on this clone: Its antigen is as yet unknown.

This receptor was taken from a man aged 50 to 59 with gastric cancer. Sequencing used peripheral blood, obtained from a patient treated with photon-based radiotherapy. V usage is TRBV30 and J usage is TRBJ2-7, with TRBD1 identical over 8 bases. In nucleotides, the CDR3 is TGTGCCTGGACAAAAGCAGGGGGCGACGAGCAGTACTTC. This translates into CAWTKAGGDEQYF.